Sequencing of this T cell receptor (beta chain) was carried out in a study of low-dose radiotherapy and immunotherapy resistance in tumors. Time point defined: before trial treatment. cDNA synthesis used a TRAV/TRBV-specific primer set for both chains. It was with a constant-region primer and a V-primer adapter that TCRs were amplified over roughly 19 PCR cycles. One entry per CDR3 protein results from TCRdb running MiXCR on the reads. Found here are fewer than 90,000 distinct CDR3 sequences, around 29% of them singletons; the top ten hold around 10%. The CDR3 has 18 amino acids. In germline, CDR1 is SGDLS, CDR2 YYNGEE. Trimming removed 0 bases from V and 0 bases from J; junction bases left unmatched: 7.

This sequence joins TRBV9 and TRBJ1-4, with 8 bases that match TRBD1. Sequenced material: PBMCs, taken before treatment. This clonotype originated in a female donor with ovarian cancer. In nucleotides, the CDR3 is TGTGCCAGCAGCGTAGGATGGACAGGGTTCCCAACTAATGAAAAACTGTTTTTT. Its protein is CASSVGWTGFPTNEKLFF.